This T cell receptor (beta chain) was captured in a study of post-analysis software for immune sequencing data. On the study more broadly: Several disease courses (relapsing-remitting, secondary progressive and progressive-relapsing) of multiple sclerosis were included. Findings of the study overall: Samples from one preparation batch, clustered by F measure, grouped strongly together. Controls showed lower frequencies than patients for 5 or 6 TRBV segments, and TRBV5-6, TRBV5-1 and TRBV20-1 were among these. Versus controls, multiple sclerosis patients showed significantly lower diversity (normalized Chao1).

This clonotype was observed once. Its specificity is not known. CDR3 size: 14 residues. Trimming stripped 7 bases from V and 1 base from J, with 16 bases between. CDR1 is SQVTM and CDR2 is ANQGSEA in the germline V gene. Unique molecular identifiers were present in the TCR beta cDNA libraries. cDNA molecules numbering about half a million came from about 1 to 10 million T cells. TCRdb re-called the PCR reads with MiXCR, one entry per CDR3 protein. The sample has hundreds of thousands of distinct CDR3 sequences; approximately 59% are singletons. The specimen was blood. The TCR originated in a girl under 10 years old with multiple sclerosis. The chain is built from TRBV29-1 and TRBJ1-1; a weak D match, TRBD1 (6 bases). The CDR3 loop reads CSARGQTRNTEAFF. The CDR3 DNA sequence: TGCAGCGCCCGGGGGCAAACTAGGAACACTGAAGCTTTCTTT.